This TCR beta chain is from a study of shared clonotypes between healthy human individuals. This clone came up a few times. Its antigen is not identified. Study-wide points: It was anticipated that sequencing depth would influence how many clonotypes donors shared. Estimated richness values were generally larger in naive subsets than in memory subsets.

CDR1 is MNHEY, CDR2 SVGAGI, per germline. V was cut by 0 bases and J by 5 bases, with 14 bases left in between. The CDR3 length is 16 residues. The assay was run at deep level. Authors' analysis steps: ImmunoSEQ supplied junction-only sequences lacking quality scores, so filtering was different. This table comes from immunoSEQ multiplex PCR, and its TCRdb copy is limited to in-frame clones, with some not included. That table gives V, J and clone size, and the DNA gave D and trimming. The table records 2 million to 3 million clones, just over 90% of them present only once. J is TRBJ1-5 and V is TRBV6-5, with D perhaps TRBD1 (6 bases). Specimen: naive CD4+ T cells sorted from blood. Subset given: CD45RA+ positively selected. The receptor's source is a man between 18 and 29 years old in good health. CDR3 sequence reads: CASSYSGFRGHQPQHF. The DNA of the CDR3 is TGTGCCAGCAGTTACTCTGGGTTCAGGGGACATCAGCCCCAGCATTTT.